Following are 30 T cell receptor beta chains from one sample sequenced in a study of PD-1 blockade in classical Hodgkin lymphoma. Every patient experienced relapse after autologous stem cell transplantation, and brentuximab vedotin exposure varied. Researchers used magnetic negative selection to pull out pure CD4+ T cells from thawed PBMCs. Generated by immunoSEQ multiplex PCR, the TCRdb table keeps only in-frame clones and is missing some. Found here are over 20,000 clones, around 84% of them singletons; the top ten hold more than 1.5%. Sequencing was performed on CD4+ T cells from blood, taken at baseline. Receptors were obtained from a human donor with classical Hodgkin lymphoma.

This chain connects TRBV6-5 to TRBJ1-2; the D is unclear. CDR3 length: 12 amino acids. V shed 5 bases and J shed 1 base, with 5 bases lying between them. Germline V gives CDR1 MNHEY, CDR2 SVGAGI. DNA for the CDR3: TGTGCCAGCAGTCCTTTTAACTATGGCTACACCTTC. Amino acids: CASSPFNYGYTF.

The chain links TRBV9 to TRBJ1-1; D unclear. Germline CDR1 and CDR2: SGDLS and YYNGEE. The ends were cut back, 5 bases at V and 0 bases at J, with 5 bases in the middle. This CDR3 comprises 12 residues. The CDR3 region has the DNA TGTGCCAGCAGAAGGGTGAACACTGAAGCTTTCTTT. Amino acids: CASRRVNTEAFF.

The chain recombines TRBV5-1 with TRBJ2-3; D is unclear. The ends were cut back, 1 base at V and 0 bases at J, with 6 bases in the middle. The CDR3 has 14 residues. Germline V gives CDR1 SGHRS, CDR2 YFSETQ. Here the CDR3 reads CASSLWGSTDTQYF. The CDR3 DNA reads TGCGCCAGCAGCTTGTGGGGTAGCACAGATACGCAGTATTTT. Combining the CDR3 with reference TRBV5-1 and TRBJ2-3 gives the whole variable domain KAGVTQTPRYLIKTRGQQVTLSCSPISGHRSVSWYQQTPGQGLQFLFEYFSETQRNKGNFPGRFSGRQFSNSRSEMNVSTLELGDSALYLCASSLWGSTDTQYFGPGTRLTVL.

CDR3 coding DNA: TGCGCCAGCAGCTTGGTCCAGGGGGGAGGTGAAAAACTGTTTTTT. This gives the protein CASSLVQGGGEKLFF. V gene TRBV5-1 combines with J gene TRBJ1-4; 7 bases fit TRBD1. This CDR3 comprises 15 residues. Germline V lookup: CDR1 SGHRS, CDR2 YFSETQ. V shed 0 bases and J 7 bases; nucleotides not matched to a gene: 6. The full variable domain, its missing parts supplied by reference TRBV5-1 and TRBJ1-4, is KAGVTQTPRYLIKTRGQQVTLSCSPISGHRSVSWYQQTPGQGLQFLFEYFSETQRNKGNFPGRFSGRQFSNSRSEMNVSTLELGDSALYLCASSLVQGGGEKLFFGSGTQLSVL.

The V and J genes are TRBV7-2 and TRBJ1-5; D uncertain. CDR3 length equals 13 residues. CDR1 is SGHTA and CDR2 is FQGNSA in the germline V gene. The V end was cut by 5 bases, the J end by 5 bases, with 10 bases between. The CDR3 coding sequence is TGTGCCAGCAGCACCGTTGGGGATCAGCCCCAGCATTTT. It specifies CASSTVGDQPQHF.

The chain links TRBV18 to TRBJ1-2; no firm D call. CDR1 is KGHSH, CDR2 LQKENI, per germline. The germline V and J ends were trimmed by 5 bases and 4 bases, with 14 bases remaining between them. The CDR3 has 14 residues. CDR3 nucleotides: TGTGCCAGCTCAGATCTTGAAGAGATCTATGGCTACACCTTC. This gives the protein CASSDLEEIYGYTF.

This clone has only a few counts. This rearrangement joins TRBV20-1 to TRBJ2-7; D is possibly TRBD2 (6 bases). The germline gives CDR1 DFQATT, CDR2 SNEGSKA (reference sequence). With 3 bases removed from V and 9 bases from J, the gap between germline ends came to 12 bases. This CDR3 contains 11 residues. The CDR3 bases are TGCAGTGCTAGCGGCGGGACCTGGCAGTACTTC. Translated: CSASGGTWQYF.

This chain links TRBV18 with TRBJ2-5; the D gene is possibly TRBD1 (6 bases). This CDR3 has 13 amino acids. Deletions cut 6 bases from V and 10 bases from J, with 18 bases between. Germline CDR1 reads KGHSH; CDR2 reads LQKENI. CDR3 residues: CASSPWGQEDQYF. The CDR3 nucleotides are TGTGCCAGCTCCCCATGGGGGCAAGAGGACCAGTACTTC.

V and J are TRBV2 and TRBJ1-4; 7 bases align to TRBD1. From germline, CDR1 is SNHLY and CDR2 FYNNEI. This CDR3 comprises 13 residues. V trimming: 6 bases; J trimming: 4 bases; junction bases outside the gene matches: 2. The CDR3 loop reads CASSRDSNEKLFF. DNA for the CDR3: TGTGCCAGCAGCAGGGACAGTAATGAAAAACTGTTTTTT.

V and J are TRBV6-5 and TRBJ1-5; 8 bases are a match to TRBD1. CDR1 is MNHEY and CDR2 is SVGAGI in the germline V gene. Trimming at V came to 5 bases and at J to 16 bases, leaving 13 bases not matched to a gene. This CDR3 has 13 amino acids. The CDR3 DNA follows: TGTGCCAGCAGTCCCCGGCAGGACAGGGCAACTCATTTT. Encoded protein: CASSPRQDRATHF.

The chain has TRBV2 and TRBJ2-1; possible D gene TRBD1, 6 bases. The germline CDR1 and CDR2 sequences are SNHLY and FYNNEI. The V gene lost 4 bases and the J gene lost 0 bases, with 13 bases spanning the gap. The CDR3 has 16 amino acids. This chain's CDR3 is CASSGGGRSSYNEQFF. The DNA for the CDR3 is TGTGCCAGCAGTGGTGGGGGCCGAAGCTCCTACAATGAGCAGTTCTTC.

The CDR3 sequence: CASSQGTQGAIGEQFF. CDR3 sequence (DNA): TGCGCCAGCAGCCAAGGAACTCAGGGGGCTATAGGTGAGCAGTTCTTC. The V gene is TRBV4-3, the J gene TRBJ2-1, with 8 bases that match TRBD1. This CDR3 has 16 residues. J was trimmed by 9 bases and V by 1 base; bases with no gene match: 11. Per germline, CDR1 LGHNA and CDR2 YSLEER.

The CDR3 DNA is TGTGCCAGCAGTTTCCCGATGAGGGGTTTAAATGAGCAGTTCTTC. This sequence encodes CASSFPMRGLNEQFF. This chain joins TRBV27 and TRBJ2-1, with D perhaps TRBD1 or TRBD2 (5 bases each). Per the germline V gene, CDR1 is MNHEY and CDR2 is SMNVEV (reference sequence). The V and J ends lost 3 bases and 7 bases respectively, with 16 bases between them. This CDR3 comprises 15 residues.

This rearrangement joins TRBV7-2 to TRBJ2-5; 8 bases line up with TRBD2. The CDR3 is 14 amino acids. Unmatched junction bases numbered 6, after V lost 5 bases and J lost 4 bases. Germline V gene sequence: CDR1 SGHTA, CDR2 FQGNSA. CDR3 loop: CASSTRGGGETQYF. The DNA for the CDR3 is TGTGCCAGCAGCACCCGGGGGGGCGGAGAGACCCAGTACTTC.

The genes are TRBV18 and TRBJ2-3; no firm D call. Per germline, CDR1 KGHSH and CDR2 LQKENI. The length of the CDR3 is 12 residues. Between the trimmed V and J ends, which lost 3 bases and 2 bases, there was a span of 3 bases. CDR3 sequence reads: CASSPVTDTQYF. For the CDR3, the DNA is TGTGCCAGCTCACCGGTCACAGATACGCAGTATTTT.

This clone is judged medium-sized. This chain links TRBV27 with TRBJ1-2, with D tentatively TRBD1 (6 bases). Germline-derived CDR1 and CDR2 are MNHEY and SMNVEV (reference sequence). CDR3 length: 14 amino acids. V was cut by 4 bases and J by 6 bases, with 15 bases left in between. CDR3 in DNA: TGTGCCAGCAGTTCCCTTACAGGGATCAATGGCTACACCTTC. As protein: CASSSLTGINGYTF.

V is TRBV19 and J is TRBJ2-7; D is unresolved. The germline V gene encodes CDR1 LNHDA and CDR2 SQIVND (reference sequence). The CDR3 has 17 amino acids. Between the trimmed V and J ends, which lost 0 bases and 0 bases, there was a span of 15 bases. CDR3 protein: CASSIDVGAVPSYEQYF. The CDR3 DNA reads as TGTGCCAGTAGTATAGATGTTGGCGCAGTCCCCTCCTACGAGCAGTACTTC.

The chain has TRBV7-9 and TRBJ2-7; 10 bases map to TRBD1. V dropped 2 bases and J dropped 6; count of bases not matched to a gene: 4. Germline V lookup: CDR1 SEHNR, CDR2 FQNEAQ (reference sequence). The CDR3 length is 14 residues. The CDR3 DNA sequence: TGTGCCAGCAGCTTAAACGGACAGGGGGGCGAGCAGTACTTC. Translation: CASSLNGQGGEQYF.

This chain links TRBV18 with TRBJ2-5; D not resolved. The CDR3 is made up of 14 amino acids. V shed 3 bases and J shed 2 bases, with 10 bases lying between them. Germline V gene sequence: CDR1 KGHSH, CDR2 LQKENI. The CDR3 nucleotides read TGTGCCAGCTCACCTGGGCAGAGACAAGAGACCCAGTACTTC. Residues: CASSPGQRQETQYF. The full variable domain, completed using reference TRBV18 and TRBJ2-5, is NAGVMQNPRHLVRRRGQEARLRCSPMKGHSHVYWYRQLPEEGLKFMVYLQKENIIDESGMPKERFSAEFPKEGPSILRIQQVVRGDSAAYFCASSPGQRQETQYFGPGTRLLVL.

This CDR3 reads CASIQGGAGSTEAFF. The CDR3 nucleotides are TGTGCCAGCATCCAGGGGGGCGCGGGGAGCACTGAAGCTTTCTTT. This rearrangement joins TRBV28 to TRBJ1-1; 7 bases agree with TRBD1. The CDR3 sequence is 15 residues long. Germline CDR1 reads MDHEN; CDR2 reads SYDVKM. V shed 7 bases and J 4 bases; nucleotides not matched to a gene: 12. Combining the CDR3 with reference TRBV28 and TRBJ1-1 gives the whole variable domain DVKVTQSSRYLVKRTGEKVFLECVQDMDHENMFWYRQDPGLGLRLIYFSYDVKMKEKGDIPEGYSVSREKKERFSLILESASTNQTSMYLCASIQGGAGSTEAFFGQGTRLTVV.

The chain recombines TRBV30 with TRBJ2-3; 9 bases are a match to TRBD2. Trimming cost V 3 bases and J 4 bases; bases outside gene matches: 5. The V gene's germline CDR1 is GTSNPN and CDR2 SVGIG (reference sequence). The CDR3 runs 14 residues. The CDR3 here is CAWRRGGGADTQYF. The CDR3 nucleotides are TGTGCCTGGAGGCGGGGGGGCGGAGCAGATACGCAGTATTTT.

The genes are TRBV19 and TRBJ1-5; D is perhaps TRBD1 (5 bases). There are 15 residues in the CDR3. CDR1 is LNHDA and CDR2 is SQIVND in the germline V gene (reference sequence). V shed 11 bases and J shed 2 bases, with 19 bases lying between them. CDR3 region: CASHAGQIGNQPQHF. CDR3 DNA: TGTGCCTCGCATGCAGGGCAGATCGGCAATCAGCCCCAGCATTTT. Using reference TRBV19 and TRBJ1-5 for the parts outside the CDR3, the full variable domain is DGGITQSPKYLFRKEGQNVTLSCEQNLNHDAMYWYRQDPGQGLRLIYYSQIVNDFQKGDIAEGYSVSREKKESFPLTVTSAQKNPTAFYLCASHAGQIGNQPQHFGDGTRLSIL.

This clone was recorded a few times. V gene TRBV9 combines with J gene TRBJ1-1; a possible D gene is TRBD1 (6 bases). The CDR3 runs 15 residues. The V gene's germline CDR1 is SGDLS and CDR2 YYNGEE. The ends were cut back, 0 bases at V and 0 bases at J, with 9 bases in the middle. The CDR3: CASSVAGHLNTEAFF. The CDR3 region has the DNA TGTGCCAGCAGCGTAGCGGGACATTTGAACACTGAAGCTTTCTTT.

The chain combines TRBV18 with TRBJ2-5; D unclear. The CDR3 has 15 residues. The germline V gene encodes CDR1 KGHSH and CDR2 LQKENI. V was cut by 2 bases and J by 4 bases, with 14 bases left in between. CDR3 amino acids: CASSPGNTPPETQYF. DNA for the CDR3: TGTGCCAGCTCACCAGGCAACACCCCCCCAGAGACCCAGTACTTC.

The chain has TRBV11-1 and TRBJ1-6; TRBD1 is a possible D gene (5 bases). Between the trimmed V and J ends, which lost 4 bases and 7 bases, there was a span of 11 bases. Germline assignment: CDR1 SGHAT and CDR2 FQDESV (reference sequence). The CDR3 sequence is 14 residues long. In DNA form, the CDR3 reads TGTGCCAGCAGCTGGTTGGGGGAGAATTCACCCCTCCACTTT. Its translation: CASSWLGENSPLHF.

This clone appeared a single time. CDR3 bases: TGCGCCAGCAGCCAAGTGACGGGAATCAGGTTAAACACTGAAGCTTTCTTT. Its translation: CASSQVTGIRLNTEAFF. The chain links TRBV4-3 to TRBJ1-1; D not resolved. Deletions cut 1 base from V and 2 bases from J, with 17 bases between. This CDR3 contains 17 residues. Looked up from germline, CDR1 is LGHNA and CDR2 is YSLEER.

V and J are TRBV6-6 and TRBJ2-3, with D hard to call. The CDR3 has 14 residues. Trimming removed 6 bases from V and 2 bases from J, with 12 bases in between. Looked up from germline, CDR1 is MNHNY and CDR2 is SVGAGI (reference sequence). CDR3 coding DNA: TGTGCCAGCAGCCAAACTACTTACACAGATACGCAGTATTTT. Amino acid sequence: CASSQTTYTDTQYF.

The V call is TRBV15, the J call TRBJ2-7; D may be TRBD2 (5 bases). The CDR3 length is 16 residues. Deletions cut 3 bases from V and 2 bases from J, with 17 bases between. Germline CDR1 LNHNV, CDR2 YYDKDF (reference sequence). This CDR3 is CATSSRRLAGTYEQYF. DNA for the CDR3: TGTGCCACCAGCAGCAGGAGGTTAGCCGGAACCTACGAGCAGTACTTC. Supplemented by reference TRBV15 and TRBJ2-7, the full variable domain reads DAMVIQNPRYQVTQFGKPVTLSCSQTLNHNVMYWYQQKSSQAPKLLFHYYDKDFNNEADTPDNFQSRRPNTSFCFLDIRSPGLGDTAMYLCATSSRRLAGTYEQYFGPGTRLTVT.

This chain connects TRBV7-9 to TRBJ2-3; no clear D gene. Germline V gene sequence: CDR1 SEHNR, CDR2 FQNEAQ (reference sequence). The germline V and J ends were trimmed by 2 bases and 4 bases, with 22 bases remaining between them. CDR3 size: 18 residues. The CDR3 loop is CASSLIPDILEQPDTQYF. The CDR3 bases are TGTGCCAGCAGCTTAATCCCCGATATCCTAGAACAGCCAGATACGCAGTATTTT.

The V gene is TRBV5-6, the J gene TRBJ2-3; D is ambiguous. The germline CDR1 and CDR2 sequences are SGHDT and YYEEEE. The V end was cut by 4 bases, the J end by 1 base, with 7 bases between. The CDR3 length is 13 residues. The CDR3 reads CASSRTGTDTQYF. CDR3 sequence (DNA): TGTGCCAGCAGCCGAACAGGCACAGATACGCAGTATTTT. Combining the CDR3 with reference TRBV5-6 and TRBJ2-3 gives the whole variable domain DAGVTQSPTHLIKTRGQQVTLRCSPKSGHDTVSWYQQALGQGPQFIFQYYEEEERQRGNFPDRFSGHQFPNYSSELNVNALLLGDSALYLCASSRTGTDTQYFGPGTRLTVL.